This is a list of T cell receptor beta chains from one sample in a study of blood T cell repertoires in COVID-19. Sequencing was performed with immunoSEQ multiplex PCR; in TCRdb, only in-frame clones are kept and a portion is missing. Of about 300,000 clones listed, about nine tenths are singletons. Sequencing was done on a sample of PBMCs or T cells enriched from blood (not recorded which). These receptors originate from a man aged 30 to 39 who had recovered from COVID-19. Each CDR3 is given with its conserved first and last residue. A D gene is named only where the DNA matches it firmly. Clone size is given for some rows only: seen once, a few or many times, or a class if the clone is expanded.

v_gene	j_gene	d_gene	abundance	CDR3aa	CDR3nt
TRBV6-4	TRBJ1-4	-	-	CASLSLVSGEKLFF	TGTGCCAGCTTGTCGCTTGTTTCAGGCGAAAAACTGTTTTTT
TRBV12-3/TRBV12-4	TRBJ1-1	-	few	CASILPRTEAFF	TGTGCCAGCATACTACCACGCACTGAAGCTTTCTTT
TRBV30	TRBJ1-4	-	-	CAWSGGLSEKLFF	TGTGCCTGGAGTGGGGGCCTGAGCGAAAAACTGTTTTTT
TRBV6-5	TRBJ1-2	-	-	CASTPGGALDYGYTF	TGTGCCAGCACCCCCGGGGGGGCCTTAGACTATGGCTACACCTTC
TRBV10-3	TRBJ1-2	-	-	CAIREGSTNGYTF	TGTGCCATAAGAGAGGGGTCCACTAATGGCTACACCTTC
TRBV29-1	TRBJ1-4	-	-	CSFLRAGTNEKLFF	TGCAGCTTCCTGCGGGCGGGGACTAATGAAAAACTGTTTTTT
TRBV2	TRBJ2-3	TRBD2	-	CASNAIAGGPGDTQYF	TGTGCCAGCAACGCTATAGCGGGAGGGCCAGGAGATACGCAGTATTTT
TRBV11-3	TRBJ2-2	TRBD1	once	CASSSHPGQGWNTGELFF	TGTGCCAGCAGCTCCCACCCGGGACAGGGGTGGAACACCGGGGAGCTGTTTTTT
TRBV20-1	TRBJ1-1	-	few	CSASLGEATEAFF	TGCAGTGCTAGTTTAGGGGAGGCCACTGAAGCTTTCTTT
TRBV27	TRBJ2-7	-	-	CASSHGTFTYEQYF	TGTGCCAGCAGTCACGGGACATTTACCTACGAGCAGTACTTC
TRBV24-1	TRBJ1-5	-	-	CATSDPGIPDQPQHF	TGTGCCACCAGTGACCCAGGGATACCGGATCAGCCCCAGCATTTT
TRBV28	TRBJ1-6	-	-	CASSLPDRRGGTLHF	TGTGCCAGCAGTTTACCGGACCGACGAGGGGGAACCCTCCACTTT
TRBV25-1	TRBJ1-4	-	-	CASSEGVTANEKLFF	TGTGCCAGCAGTGAAGGAGTGACAGCTAATGAAAAACTGTTTTTT
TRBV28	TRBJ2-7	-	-	CASRDATGRATEQYF	TGTGCCAGCCGAGACGCCACCGGGAGAGCGACCGAGCAGTACTTC
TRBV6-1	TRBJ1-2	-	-	CASSDSGSYGYTF	TGTGCCAGCAGTGACAGCGGTTCCTATGGCTACACCTTC
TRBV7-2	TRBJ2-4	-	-	CASSLGGLLAKNIQYF	TGTGCCAGCAGCTTAGGAGGACTACTAGCCAAAAACATTCAGTACTTC
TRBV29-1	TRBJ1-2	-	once	CSVHGGYGYTF	TGCAGCGTTCACGGGGGCTATGGCTACACCTTC
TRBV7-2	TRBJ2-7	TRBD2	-	CATIGGSRYEQYF	TGTGCCACCATCGGGGGGAGTCGCTACGAGCAGTACTTC
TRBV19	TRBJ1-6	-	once	CASSISSASEALHF	TGTGCCAGTAGTATATCCTCGGCCTCCGAGGCCCTCCACTTT
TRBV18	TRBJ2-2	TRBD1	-	CASSPLGQGNTGELFF	TGTGCCAGCTCACCACTCGGACAGGGAAACACCGGGGAGCTGTTTTTT
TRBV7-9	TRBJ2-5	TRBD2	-	CASSLNGGAETQYF	TGTGCCAGCAGCTTAAACGGGGGGGCGGAGACCCAGTACTTC
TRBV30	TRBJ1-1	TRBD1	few	CAGEDRVRGNTEAFF	TGTGCCGGGGAAGACAGGGTGAGGGGGAACACTGAAGCTTTCTTT